This TCR beta chain was captured by sequencing in a study of vaccination and CD4 T cells after COVID-19 (dated by TCRdb to between 2021 and 2024). With regard to the full study: Convalescent patients had a positive SARS-CoV-2 result on nasal swab PCR, and of these patients, some ten had mild disease and one had severe disease. The convalescent cohort included six males and four females, with two Hispanic individuals, seven Caucasians, two Asians and one multiracial person. Each participant got two doses of either the Pfizer-BioNTech BNT162b2 vaccine (n=8) or the Moderna mRNA-1273 vaccine (n=2). Post-COVID blood samples from convalescent patients were collected a median of around 100 days after diagnosis, with a range of roughly 30 to 170 days. Post-vaccine blood samples were obtained a median of about 70 days after the second vaccine dose, with a range of roughly 13 to 250 days. The cultures were stimulated with overlapping spike peptide pools from SARS-CoV-2 and from the common cold coronaviruses HCoV-NL63, HCoV-OC43 and HCoV-229E. Control cultures received a CEFX viral epitope pool as the positive control, an HIV-1 Nef peptide pool as the negative control, or no peptide. The spike-specific CD4+ TCR repertoire was compared before and after mRNA vaccination in ten to eleven COVID-19 convalescent patients and a handful of infection-naive healthy vaccine recipients. What the work shows at the level of the full study, not this receptor alone: The median number of SARS-CoV-2-reactive clonotypes rose from under 25 after infection to around 40 after vaccination, but the change was not significant. The study included relatively few convalescent patients and did not analyze early timepoints after natural infection. In convalescent patients, a median roughly 87% of post-vaccine SARS-CoV-2-reactive clones were detected only after vaccination, and vaccine-specific priming was suggested by this finding. Nearly all vaccine-specific clones in convalescent patients (304 of 307) were mono-reactive for SARS-CoV-2 spike rather than cross-reactive with common cold coronaviruses.

Reading the label with the study, this specimen's treatment or condition is: approximately nine-day PBMC culture with coronavirus spike peptide pools or control peptides (ViraFEST assay). The study used the ViraFEST assay, which expanded antigen-specific T cells with peptide pools and then identified expanded clonotypes by TCR sequencing. Positive SARS-CoV-2 PCR tests in the convalescent patients dated from March to December 2020, before Alpha, Beta and Delta variants emerged in the United States. Around 2 million PBMCs per well were cultured in IMDM with 5% human AB serum and 9 to 10 IU/ml IL-2, plus 10 ug/ml peptide pools. Half of the culture medium was replaced with fresh IL-2-containing medium on days 3 and 7. CD4+ T cells were isolated after about nine days of culture through negative selection using the EasySep CD4+ T cell isolation kit. Ficoll-Paque Plus gradient centrifugation was used to isolate PBMCs from whole blood, and the isolated PBMCs were then either used fresh or cryopreserved at -140C. Triplicate wells were generally used for each culture condition.

CDR1 and CDR2 were assigned from the germline V gene as SGHRS and YFSETQ. Relative to germline, V is missing 3 bases and J is missing 1 base, with 6 bases of the junction outside any gene match. The CDR3 contains 15 residues, cysteine and phenylalanine counted. The kept DNA is CDR3 alone, 45 bases in frame from the first base. Receptor libraries were prepared by PCR. At the Johns Hopkins FTIC core, DNA from the cultured CD4+ T cells underwent TCR sequencing with the Oncomine TCR Beta short-read assay. The QIAamp micro DNA kit was used to extract genomic DNA from the cultured CD4+ T cells. The Oncomine TCR Beta libraries from cultured CD4+ T cells were pooled using unique dual indexes and then sequenced on an Illumina iSeq 100. In the authors' own workflow: Non-productive sequences were removed, and CDR3s that did not start with C, did not end with F or W, or were shorter than 7 amino acids were discarded. Antigen-specific clonotypes were identified with the MANAFEST web application by comparing peptide-stimulated wells with reference and other culture wells. An FDR below 0.05, an odds ratio above 5, and a productive frequency above 0.1% in at least two of three replicate wells were required for clones to be considered positive. Cross-reactive clonotypes were defined as significantly expanded in both SARS-CoV-2 spike wells and at least one common cold coronavirus spike condition. Using R version 3.6.1, CDR3 homology was evaluated through Levenshtein distances (stringdist) along with unrooted phylogenetic trees (ape). The public reads were quality trimmed at Q25 with fastp and then assembled into clones with MiXCR by TCRdb, keeping productive beta chains. Each entry merges the rows of one CDR3 protein and shows their most common DNA and genes. The V and J calls reflect TCRdb's pipeline rather than the authors' work. For this sample there are around 20,000 distinct CDR3 sequences; roughly 71% appear just once. The ten largest clones take up 6% to 8.5% of the sample.

Turning to this clonotype: The clone's antigen remains unknown. Per-base qualities were not stored, and no clone one base away is much larger.

In this chain, TRBV5-1 is recombined with TRBJ1-1, and 7 junctional nucleotides match TRBD1. This clonotype was obtained from a human donor who had recovered from COVID-19. The sequencing input was CD4+ T cells from blood, cultured in vitro. The CDR3 region: CASSSRGAKNTEAFF. The DNA sequence is as follows: TGCGCCAGCAGCTCCAGGGGGGCCAAGAACACTGAAGCTTTCTTT.